Presented here are 18 T cell receptor beta chains from one specimen sequenced in a study of T-cell reconstitution after alpha-beta-depleted transplantation in children. TCRbeta library preparation incorporated unique molecular identifiers. TCRdb recomputed calls from the PCR reads with MiXCR, one row per CDR3 protein. The sample records 200,000 to 250,000 distinct CDR3 sequences, around 9.9% being singletons. The source was PBMCs, collected before TCRalphabeta/CD19-depleted stem cell transplant. The source is a child under two years old with acute myeloid leukemia, due to receive a stem cell transplant.

This clonotype was detected a few times. The V and J genes are TRBV10-3 and TRBJ2-7; 8 nucleotides line up with TRBD2. Per germline, CDR1 ENHRY and CDR2 SYGVKD. This CDR3 has 13 amino acids. V dropped 6 bases and J dropped 3; count of bases not matched to a gene: 4. The CDR3 is CAISFGGDYEQYF. The CDR3 coding sequence is TGTGCCATCAGCTTCGGGGGGGACTACGAGCAGTACTTC.

This clonotype showed up many times. J is TRBJ2-7 and V is TRBV6-5, with 15 nucleotides matching TRBD2. The junction had 9 bases not matched to a gene; V was cut back by 8 bases and J by 7 bases. CDR3 length equals 15 residues. Looked up from germline, CDR1 is MNHEY and CDR2 is SVGAGI. Here the CDR3 reads CASVLPGLAGGEQYF. In nucleotides, the CDR3 is TGTGCCAGCGTACTCCCGGGACTAGCGGGAGGTGAGCAGTACTTC.

This clonotype has at least ten counts. V and J are TRBV5-6 and TRBJ1-2; 10 bases line up with TRBD1. With V trimmed by 3 bases and J by 7 bases, 3 bases remained unmatched. The CDR3 runs to 13 residues. Germline CDR1 and CDR2: SGHDT and YYEEEE. As DNA, the CDR3 is TGTGCCAGCAGCTGGGACAGGGGTACTGGCTACACCTTC. This gives the protein CASSWDRGTGYTF. Supplemented by reference TRBV5-6 and TRBJ1-2, the full variable domain reads DAGVTQSPTHLIKTRGQQVTLRCSPKSGHDTVSWYQQALGQGPQFIFQYYEEEERQRGNFPDRFSGHQFPNYSSELNVNALLLGDSALYLCASSWDRGTGYTFGSGTRLTVV.

This clonotype turned up a few times. This chain connects TRBV10-3 to TRBJ1-2, with D maybe TRBD1 (6 bases). Per the germline V gene, CDR1 is ENHRY and CDR2 is SYGVKD. The CDR3 is made up of 13 amino acids. V was clipped by 4 bases and J by 4 bases, with 10 bases between them. CDR3 residues: CAISGEQGYGYTF. The CDR3 nucleotides are TGTGCCATCAGTGGGGAACAGGGCTATGGCTACACCTTC.

This clonotype was seen ten or more times. The J gene is TRBJ2-5, the V gene TRBV25-1; tentatively, D is TRBD2 (5 bases). V lost 4 bases and J 10 bases, leaving 16 bases between the germline ends. The CDR3 has 13 amino acids. Germline V gene data show CDR1 as MGHDK and CDR2 as SYGVNS. CDR3 sequence reads: CASSGSGRGLQYF. The CDR3 coding sequence is TGTGCCAGCAGTGGCAGCGGAAGAGGCCTCCAGTACTTC.

This clonotype was observed at least ten times. The rearrangement joins TRBV20-1 to TRBJ2-7; 11 nucleotides align to TRBD2. V lost 2 bases, J lost 5 bases, and 5 bases stayed unmatched. Per germline, CDR1 DFQATT and CDR2 SNEGSKA (reference sequence). The CDR3 is made up of 14 amino acids. The CDR3 DNA reads TGCAGTGCTAGACTCCTAGCGGGAGGCCACGAGCAGTACTTC. Residues: CSARLLAGGHEQYF.

This clonotype was found many times. The chain carries TRBV28 and TRBJ2-1; D is unclear. This CDR3 contains 13 residues. The germline V gene has CDR1 MDHEN and CDR2 SYDVKM. With 5 bases removed from V and 0 bases from J, the gap between germline ends came to 5 bases. The CDR3 region is CASSRTSYNEQFF. Written as DNA, the CDR3 is TGTGCCAGCAGTCGAACCTCCTACAATGAGCAGTTCTTC. Full variable domain (rest looked up from reference TRBV28 and TRBJ2-1): DVKVTQSSRYLVKRTGEKVFLECVQDMDHENMFWYRQDPGLGLRLIYFSYDVKMKEKGDIPEGYSVSREKKERFSLILESASTNQTSMYLCASSRTSYNEQFFGPGTRLTVL.

This rearrangement joins TRBV6-2 or TRBV6-3 to TRBJ1-2; D is undetermined. The germline CDR1 and CDR2 sequences are MNHEY and SVGEGT. Trimming left V 7 bases short and J 14 bases short, with 20 bases between. This CDR3 spans 12 amino acids. CDR3 sequence reads: CASKKALGLGTF. CDR3 in DNA: TGTGCCAGCAAGAAGGCCCTGGGGTTAGGGACCTTC.

At least ten counts were recorded for this clonotype. The chain joins TRBV5-1 to TRBJ2-7; D possibly corresponds to TRBD2 (6 bases). CDR1 and CDR2 (germline): SGHRS, YFSETQ. The CDR3 length is 14 residues. V was cut by 4 bases and J by 1 base, with 12 bases left in between. CDR3 DNA: TGCGCCAGCAGCAACCTCGGGGGTTCCTACGAGCAGTACTTC. Translation: CASSNLGGSYEQYF.

This clonotype was recorded many times. The chain employs TRBV6-4 and TRBJ2-1; 11 nucleotides match TRBD1. Trimming removed 5 bases from V and 7 bases from J; junction bases left unmatched: 4. The CDR3 covers 14 residues. Looked up from germline, CDR1 is MRHNA and CDR2 is SNTAGT. As DNA, the CDR3 is TGTGCCAGCAGTCACCGGGACAGGGGGAATGAGCAGTTCTTC. This encodes CASSHRDRGNEQFF.

This clonotype was observed many times. This chain uses TRBV12-3 or TRBV12-4 with TRBJ2-6, with TRBD1 as a possible D gene (5 bases). Trimming removed 4 bases from V and 0 bases from J, with 13 bases in between. This CDR3 region has 17 residues. The CDR3: CASSYGATSSGANVLTF. CDR3 nucleotides: TGTGCCAGCAGTTATGGGGCAACCTCCTCTGGGGCCAACGTCCTGACTTTC.

J is TRBJ2-7 and V is TRBV12-3 or TRBV12-4, with 10 bases identical to TRBD2. CDR3 size: 14 residues. V was clipped by 11 bases and J by 6 bases; unmatched bases: 13. CDR3 protein: CAFTLLAGDGEQYF. As DNA, the CDR3 is TGTGCCTTCACCCTTCTAGCGGGAGACGGCGAGCAGTACTTC.

This clonotype came up many times. This chain's CDR3 is CASSPITGVNTEAFF. The CDR3 coding sequence is TGTGCCAGCAGTCCAATCACAGGGGTGAACACTGAAGCTTTCTTT. The chain couples TRBV12-3 or TRBV12-4 to TRBJ1-1, with 7 bases that match TRBD1. This CDR3 has 15 residues. J was trimmed by 0 bases and V by 5 bases; bases with no gene match: 6.

In this sample, this clonotype turned up many times. This sequence joins TRBV20-1 and TRBJ2-1; D is unresolved. CDR3 size: 14 residues. The germline gives CDR1 DFQATT, CDR2 SNEGSKA (reference sequence). Trimming took 0 bases from V and 6 from J, leaving 12 bases between them. The chain's CDR3 is CSARDRVAFNEQFF. CDR3 in DNA: TGCAGTGCTAGAGACCGGGTCGCGTTCAATGAGCAGTTCTTC.

This clonotype was detected ten times or more. The chain is built from TRBV5-4 and TRBJ2-7; 7 bases are shared with TRBD1. This CDR3 contains 14 residues. The junction had 10 bases not matched to a gene; V was cut back by 4 bases and J by 6 bases. Germline loops: CDR1 SGHNT, CDR2 YYREEE (reference sequence). The CDR3: CASSATGNNIEQYF. CDR3 in DNA: TGTGCCAGCAGCGCGACAGGGAATAACATCGAGCAGTACTTC. Full variable domain (remainder filled in from reference TRBV5-4 and TRBJ2-7): ETGVTQSPTHLIKTRGQQVTLRCSSQSGHNTVSWYQQALGQGPQFIFQYYREEENGRGNFPPRFSGLQFPNYSSELNVNALELDDSALYLCASSATGNNIEQYFGPGTRLTVT.

This clonotype was seen ten or more times. This chain uses TRBV6-2 or TRBV6-3 with TRBJ1-6, with 8 bases aligning to TRBD1. This CDR3 contains 14 residues. The V and J ends lost 0 bases and 14 bases, in that order; junction bases with no gene match: 6. Germline CDR1 and CDR2: MNHEY and SVGEGT. The DNA for the CDR3 is TGTGCCAGCAGTTACTCGATCACGGACAGGGCCCTCCACTTT. Its translation is CASSYSITDRALHF.

This clonotype was found many times. This chain joins TRBV30 and TRBJ1-1; D gene unclear. Germline assignment: CDR1 GTSNPN and CDR2 SVGIG (reference sequence). V was cut by 5 bases and J by 9 bases, with 10 bases left in between. CDR3 length: 10 residues. The CDR3 spells CAWVWTKAFF. The CDR3 bases are TGTGCCTGGGTGTGGACCAAAGCTTTCTTT.

Comments on this clonotype: One end of the junction varies from germline; a read error may be responsible. The chain carries TRBV20-1 and TRBJ1-5, with D perhaps TRBD1 (5 bases). From germline, CDR1 is DFQATT and CDR2 SNEGSKA (reference sequence). The CDR3 covers 13 residues. CDR3 coding DNA: TGCAGTGCTAGAGGGGGGAGCAATCAGCCCCATCATTTT. Translated, it gives CSARGGSNQPHHF.